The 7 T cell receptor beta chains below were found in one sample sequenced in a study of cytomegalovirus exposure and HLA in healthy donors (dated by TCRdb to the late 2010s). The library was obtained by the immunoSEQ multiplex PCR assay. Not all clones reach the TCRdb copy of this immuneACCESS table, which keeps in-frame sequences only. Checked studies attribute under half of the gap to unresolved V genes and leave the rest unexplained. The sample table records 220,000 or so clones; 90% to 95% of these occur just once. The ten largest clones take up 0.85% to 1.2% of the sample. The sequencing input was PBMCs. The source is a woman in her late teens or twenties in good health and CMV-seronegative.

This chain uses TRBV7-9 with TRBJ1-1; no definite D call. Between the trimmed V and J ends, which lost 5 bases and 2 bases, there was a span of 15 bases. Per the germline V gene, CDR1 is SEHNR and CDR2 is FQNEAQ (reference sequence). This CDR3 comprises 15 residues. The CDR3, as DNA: TGTGCCAGCAGCCCCCGTTCCGGAGGTAACACTGAAGCTTTCTTT. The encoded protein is CASSPRSGGNTEAFF.

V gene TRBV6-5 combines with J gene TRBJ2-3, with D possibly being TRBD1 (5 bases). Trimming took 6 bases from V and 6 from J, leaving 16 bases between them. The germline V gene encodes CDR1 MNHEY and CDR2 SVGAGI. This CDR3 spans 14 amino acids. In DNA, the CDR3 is TGTGCCAGCAGGAGGTCCCAGGGTTGGGATACGCAGTATTTT. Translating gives CASRRSQGWDTQYF.

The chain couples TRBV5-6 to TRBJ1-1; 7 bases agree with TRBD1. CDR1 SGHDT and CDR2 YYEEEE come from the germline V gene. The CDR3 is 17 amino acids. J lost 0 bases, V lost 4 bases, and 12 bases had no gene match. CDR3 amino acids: CASSLHPRTGMNTEAFF. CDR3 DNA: TGTGCCAGCAGCCTTCATCCCCGGACAGGAATGAACACTGAAGCTTTCTTT.

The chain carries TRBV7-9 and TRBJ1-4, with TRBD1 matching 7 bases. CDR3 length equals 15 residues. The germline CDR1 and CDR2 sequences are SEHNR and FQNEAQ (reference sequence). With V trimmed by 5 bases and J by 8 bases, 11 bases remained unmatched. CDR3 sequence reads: CASSPGQAFGEKLFF. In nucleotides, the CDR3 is TGTGCCAGCAGCCCCGGACAGGCCTTTGGGGAAAAACTGTTTTTT. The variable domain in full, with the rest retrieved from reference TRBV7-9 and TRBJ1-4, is DTGVSQNPRHKITKRGQNVTFRCDPISEHNRLYWYRQTLGQGPEFLTYFQNEAQLEKSRLLSDRFSAERPKGSFSTLEIQRTEQGDSAMYLCASSPGQAFGEKLFFGSGTQLSVL.

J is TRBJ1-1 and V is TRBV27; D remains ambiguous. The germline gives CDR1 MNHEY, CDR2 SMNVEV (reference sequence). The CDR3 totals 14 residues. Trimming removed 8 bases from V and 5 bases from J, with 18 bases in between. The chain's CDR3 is CASSPSRAGTEAFF. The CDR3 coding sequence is TGTGCCAGCTCACCATCGAGGGCGGGAACTGAAGCTTTCTTT.

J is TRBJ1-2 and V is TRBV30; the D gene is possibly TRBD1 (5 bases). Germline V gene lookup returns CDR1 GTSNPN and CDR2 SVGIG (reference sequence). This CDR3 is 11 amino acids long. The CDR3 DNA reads TGTGCTCTCCGGGGGGGAATTGGCTACACCTTC. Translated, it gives CALRGGIGYTF.

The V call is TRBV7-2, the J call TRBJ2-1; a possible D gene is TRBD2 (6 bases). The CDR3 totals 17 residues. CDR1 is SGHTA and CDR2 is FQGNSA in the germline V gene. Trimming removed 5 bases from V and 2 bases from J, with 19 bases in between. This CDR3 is CASSITSGTGTYNEQFF. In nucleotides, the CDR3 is TGTGCCAGCAGCATTACGTCCGGGACTGGTACCTACAATGAGCAGTTCTTC.